These 22 T cell receptor beta chains were all obtained from the same sample, sequenced in a study of molecular identifiers for immune sequencing clone quantification. Using its own MiXCR run on the PCR reads, TCRdb lists one record per CDR3 protein. Here the sample spans some 680,000 distinct CDR3 sequences, around 25% being singletons. Sequenced input: naive CD8+ T cells from blood, with Jurkat cell RNA spiked in. The subset: FACS-sorted CD8+CD4-CCR7+CD45RA+ naive T cells. The receptor set was obtained from a human donor in good health. Some libraries in this study had Jurkat cell RNA spiked in.

This clonotype has just a few counts. The CDR3 region is CASGQGRMTEAFF. The CDR3, as DNA: TGTGCCAGCGGACAGGGGAGGATGACTGAAGCTTTCTTT. The chain carries TRBV27 and TRBJ1-1; 9 bases fit TRBD1. Germline-derived CDR1 and CDR2 are MNHEY and SMNVEV (reference sequence). V trimming: 8 bases; J trimming: 5 bases; junction bases outside the gene matches: 6. The CDR3 is 13 residues long.

The chain has TRBV7-9 and TRBJ2-1; D gene ambiguous. Per germline, CDR1 SEHNR and CDR2 FQNEAQ (reference sequence). There are 14 residues in the CDR3. The germline V and J ends were trimmed by 1 base and 5 bases, with 9 bases remaining between them. CDR3 sequence (DNA): TGTGCCAGCAGCTTAGTTCTCGGCGACAATGAGCAGTTCTTC. Its protein product is CASSLVLGDNEQFF.

Of note for this clonotype: This clone may be a read error of a much larger clone one base away. The gene calls are TRBV7-9 and TRBJ2-1, with 10 positions matching TRBD2. Germline assignment: CDR1 SEHNR and CDR2 FQNEAQ (reference sequence). The CDR3 spans 14 residues. This chain's CDR3 is CASGLGGLAYEQFF. The CDR3 coding sequence is TGTGCCAGCGGCTTAGGGGGACTAGCGTATGAGCAGTTCTTC.

Details on this clonotype: A read error is likely, as this CDR3 ends without the conserved phenylalanine or tryptophan. No DNA is shown, since the ends of the CDR3 on it are uncertain; the CDR3 is the one TCRdb lists. CDR3 sequence: CARRSGLGPTIPCV. This chain joins TRBV7-2 and TRBJ2-4; TRBD2 was called by the table and not checked on the DNA. Germline V CDR1 and CDR2: SGHTA, FQGNSA. The CDR3 is 14 residues long, ends included.

CDR3: CASSLGGEISYEQYF. In DNA, the CDR3 is TGTGCCAGCAGTTTGGGTGGGGAAATATCCTACGAGCAGTACTTC. The V and J genes are TRBV12-3 or TRBV12-4 and TRBJ2-7, with D uncertain. The CDR3 totals 15 residues. V was pared by 3 bases and J by 1 base, with 13 bases between.

This clonotype was counted between two and nine times. V usage is TRBV12-3 or TRBV12-4 and J usage is TRBJ2-7, with D uncertain. The CDR3 sequence is 13 residues long. Trimming cost V 0 bases and J 6 bases, with 9 bases left between them. CDR3 nucleotides: TGTGCCAGCAGTTTAGCGAGTTGGCGCGAGCAGTACTTC. Translating gives CASSLASWREQYF.

V usage is TRBV24-1 and J usage is TRBJ2-1; 11 nucleotides agree with TRBD2. J lost 7 bases, V lost 5 bases, and 6 bases had no gene match. The V gene's germline CDR1 is KGHDR and CDR2 SFDVKD. CDR3 length: 15 residues. The CDR3 region has the DNA TGTGCCACCAGTGCTCGGACTAGCGGGTGGAATGAGCAGTTCTTC. This translates into CATSARTSGWNEQFF.

In DNA, the CDR3 is TGCAGCGTTGACCGTGGCGGGGGGGCCGCATATACGCAGTATTTT. Translated, it gives CSVDRGGGAAYTQYF. The chain has TRBV29-1 and TRBJ2-3; TRBD2 matches 9 bases. After removal of 3 bases from V and 7 bases from J, the junction contained 11 bases not matched to a gene. Germline V gene data show CDR1 as SQVTM and CDR2 as ANQGSEA. This CDR3 region has 15 residues.

Worth noting for this clonotype: This sequence may be a read error, since a much larger clone differs from it by one base. The chain recombines TRBV12-3 or TRBV12-4 with TRBJ2-5; no firm D call. With 3 bases removed from V and 6 bases from J, the gap between germline ends came to 11 bases. This CDR3 has 13 amino acids. The chain's CDR3 is CASSFGLHQTQYF. The CDR3 bases are TGTGCCAGCAGTTTCGGGCTTCACCAGACCCAGTACTTC.

The rearrangement joins TRBV6-1 to TRBJ2-3; D is possibly TRBD2 (5 bases). Germline lookup yields CDR1 MNHNS and CDR2 SASEGT. The CDR3 runs 16 residues. V was pared by 1 base and J by 3 bases, with 14 bases between. The CDR3 sequence: CASSEGTRRSTDTQYF. DNA of the CDR3: TGTGCCAGCAGTGAAGGTACTAGGAGGAGTACAGATACGCAGTATTTT.

This clonotype was found many times. This chain uses TRBV6-5 with TRBJ1-5; D not certain. This CDR3 region has 14 residues. V was shortened by 2 bases and J by 4 bases, with 9 bases between the two germline ends. Germline V gene data show CDR1 as MNHEY and CDR2 as SVGAGI. The CDR3 protein is CASSYAAGNQPQHF. CDR3 DNA: TGTGCCAGCAGTTACGCGGCGGGGAATCAGCCCCAGCATTTT.

The chain joins TRBV12-3 or TRBV12-4 to TRBJ2-2; D might be TRBD2 (5 bases). The CDR3 is 12 amino acids. With 7 bases removed from V and 6 bases from J, the gap between germline ends came to 9 bases. The CDR3 bases are TGTGCCAGCATCCTAGCCCCCGGGGAGCTGTTTTTT. Its protein is CASILAPGELFF.

This clonotype was detected ten times or more. This chain connects TRBV4-1 to TRBJ2-5; TRBD1 might be the D (5 bases). Trimming left V 1 base short and J 0 bases short, with 6 bases between. CDR1 and CDR2 from the germline V gene are MGHRA and YSYEKL. The CDR3 consists of 14 residues. For the CDR3, the DNA is TGCGCCAGCAGCCAAGGGGGCAACCAAGAGACCCAGTACTTC. Protein: CASSQGGNQETQYF.

V is TRBV5-1 and J is TRBJ1-1; 9 nucleotides match TRBD1. The germline V gene encodes CDR1 SGHRS and CDR2 YFSETQ. V lost 3 bases and J lost 7; bases outside the gene matches: 4. The CDR3 consists of 13 residues. The CDR3, as DNA: TGCGCCAGCAGCTGGACAGGGGCCGATGAAGCTTTCTTT. Its protein product is CASSWTGADEAFF.

A few counts support this clonotype. The CDR3 DNA reads as TGCGCCAGCAGCCAAGACGTGGGGTCCTACAATGAGCAGTTCTTC. Protein product: CASSQDVGSYNEQFF. The gene calls are TRBV4-3 and TRBJ2-1; D not resolved. In germline, CDR1 is LGHNA, CDR2 YSLEER. Trimming took off 0 bases at V and 1 base at J, with 7 bases between the two ends. This CDR3 region has 15 residues.

There are many counts of this clonotype. The V and J genes are TRBV7-2 and TRBJ2-1; D gene ambiguous. Germline V lookup: CDR1 SGHTA, CDR2 FQGNSA. Trimming removed 0 bases from V and 4 bases from J, with 1 base in between. This CDR3 contains 12 residues. CDR3 amino acids: CASSLAYNEQFF. DNA of the CDR3: TGTGCCAGCAGCTTAGCATACAATGAGCAGTTCTTC.

In its sample, this clonotype was seen many times. The J gene is TRBJ2-1, the V gene TRBV5-4; 14 nucleotides align to TRBD2. The CDR3 covers 13 residues. CDR1 and CDR2 from the germline V gene are SGHNT and YYREEE (reference sequence). DNA for the CDR3: TGTGCTAAGGGACTAGCGGGGGTGAATGAGCAGTTCTTC. The encoded protein is CAKGLAGVNEQFF.

In its sample, this clonotype was seen a few times. The genes are TRBV27 and TRBJ2-3, with D possibly TRBD2 on 5 matching bases. Trimming left V 5 bases short and J 5 bases short, with 17 bases between. This CDR3 has 15 amino acids. Germline-derived CDR1 and CDR2 are MNHEY and SMNVEV (reference sequence). The CDR3 DNA sequence: TGTGCCAGCAGTCCTGGGTACTCTGCGGGAGATACGCAGTATTTT. As protein: CASSPGYSAGDTQYF.

This clonotype was seen a handful of times. The chain combines TRBV13 with TRBJ2-7; perhaps TRBD1 as D (6 bases). The V end lost 4 bases, the J end lost 3 bases, and 13 bases lay between the germline ends. This CDR3 comprises 14 residues. Germline values: CDR1 PRHDT, CDR2 FYEKMQ (reference sequence). CDR3 DNA sequence: TGTGCCAGCAGCTCCGGGGACAAGTACTACGAGCAGTACTTC. Translating gives CASSSGDKYYEQYF.

There are a few counts of this clonotype. This may be a read error: a much more frequent sequence differs by one nucleotide. The rearrangement uses TRBV29-1 and TRBJ2-5; 8 bases fit TRBD1. The CDR3 has 14 residues. The germline V gene has CDR1 SQVTM and CDR2 ANQGSEA. The CDR3 loop is CSVETGEYQEPQYF. In DNA, the CDR3 is TGCAGCGTTGAGACAGGGGAGTACCAAGAGCCCCAGTACTTC. The variable domain in full, completed from reference TRBV29-1 and TRBJ2-5, reads SAVISQKPSRDICQRGTSLTIQCQVDSQVTMMFWYRQQPGQSLTLIATANQGSEATYESGFVIDKFPISRPNLTFSTLTVSNMSPEDSSIYLCSVETGEYQEPQYFGPGTRLLVL.

This clonotype appeared many times. The rearrangement joins TRBV7-9 to TRBJ1-5, with D possibly matching TRBD1 (6 bases). The CDR3 has 15 residues. V gave up 6 bases and J gave up 2 bases, with 14 bases separating them. Germline lookup yields CDR1 SEHNR and CDR2 FQNEAQ (reference sequence). CDR3 sequence (DNA): TGTGCCAGCAGTTTGGCAGGGGTAGGCAATCAGCCCCAGCATTTT. Its translation: CASSLAGVGNQPQHF.

As regards this clonotype: A read error is possible here, since a much larger clone lies one base away. The CDR3 nucleotides are TGTGCCAGCTCAAATTCAGGGGATTTGACAGATACGCAGTATTTT. It encodes CASSNSGDLTDTQYF. The chain combines TRBV18 with TRBJ2-3, with a weak D call TRBD1 (6 bases). V was cut by 5 bases and J by 3 bases, with 15 bases left in between. This CDR3 spans 15 amino acids. CDR1 and CDR2 (germline): KGHSH, LQKENI.